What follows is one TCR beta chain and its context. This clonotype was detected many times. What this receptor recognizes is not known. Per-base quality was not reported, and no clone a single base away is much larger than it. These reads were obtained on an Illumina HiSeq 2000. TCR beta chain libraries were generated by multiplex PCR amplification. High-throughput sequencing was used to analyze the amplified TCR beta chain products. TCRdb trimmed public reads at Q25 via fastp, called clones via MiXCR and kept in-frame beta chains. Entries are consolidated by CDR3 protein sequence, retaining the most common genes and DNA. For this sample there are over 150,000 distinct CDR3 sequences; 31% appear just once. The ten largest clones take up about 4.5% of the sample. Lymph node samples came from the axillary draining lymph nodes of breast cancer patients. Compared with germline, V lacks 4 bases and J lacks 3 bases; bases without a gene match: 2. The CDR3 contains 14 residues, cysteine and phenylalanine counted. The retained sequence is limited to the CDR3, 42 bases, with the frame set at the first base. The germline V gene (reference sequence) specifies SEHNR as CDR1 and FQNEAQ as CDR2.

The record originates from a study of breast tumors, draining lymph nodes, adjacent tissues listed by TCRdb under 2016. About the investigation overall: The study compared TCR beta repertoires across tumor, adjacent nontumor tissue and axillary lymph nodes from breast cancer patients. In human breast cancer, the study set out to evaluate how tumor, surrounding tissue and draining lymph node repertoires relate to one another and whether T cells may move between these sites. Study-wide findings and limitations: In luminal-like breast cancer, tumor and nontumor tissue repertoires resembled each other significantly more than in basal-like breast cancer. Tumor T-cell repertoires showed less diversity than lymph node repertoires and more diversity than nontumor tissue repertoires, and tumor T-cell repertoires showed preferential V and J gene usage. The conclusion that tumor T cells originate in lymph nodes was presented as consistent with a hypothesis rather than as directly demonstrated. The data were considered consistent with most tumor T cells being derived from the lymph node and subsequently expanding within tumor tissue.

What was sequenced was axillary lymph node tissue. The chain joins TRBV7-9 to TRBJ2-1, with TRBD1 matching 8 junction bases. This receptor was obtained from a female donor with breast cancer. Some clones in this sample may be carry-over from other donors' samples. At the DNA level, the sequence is TGTGCCAGCAGCTCGACAGGGGTCTACAATGAGCAGTTCTTC. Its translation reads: CASSSTGVYNEQFF. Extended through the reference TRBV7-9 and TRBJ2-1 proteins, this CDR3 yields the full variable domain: DTGVSQNPRHKITKRGQNVTFRCDPISEHNRLYWYRQTLGQGPEFLTYFQNEAQLEKSRLLSDRFSAERPKGSFSTLEIQRTEQGDSAMYLCASSSTGVYNEQFFGPGTRLTVL.